The entry that follows covers one T cell receptor (beta chain) sequence. The entry originates in a study of T cell repertoires in cytomegalovirus infection. Via MiXCR, TCRdb re-called the reads, giving one row per CDR3 protein. The data contain about 160,000 distinct CDR3 sequences, 15% to 20% of them singletons. V was pared by 6 bases and J by 10 bases, with 10 bases between. This CDR3 has 10 amino acids. CDR1 and CDR2 (germline): SQVTM, ANQGSEA. The chain uses TRBV29-1 and TRBJ2-1, with D perhaps TRBD1 or TRBD2 (6 bases each). Sequences were obtained from CD8+ T cells from PBMCs. The clonotype was recovered from a human donor in good health (CMV status not recorded). Some clones in this sample may be carry-over from other donors' samples. The CDR3 reads CSVPGGEQFF. CDR3 sequence (DNA): TGCAGCGTGCCCGGGGGCGAGCAGTTCTTC.